The T cell receptor (beta chain) under discussion was sequenced for a study of tumor-infiltrating lymphocytes in primary liver carcinoma (dated by TCRdb to about 2017). In terms of the full investigation: Of the five patients, three men and two women aged 30 to 69 years, four had hepatocellular carcinoma and one had combined HCC and intrahepatic cholangiocarcinoma. Tumors of the five patients were stage T1-T3 N0M0 with maximum diameters of roughly 4.2 to 10 cm. Repertoires from technical replicates were highly reproducible, with mean shared-clone rates near 0.89 and correlation coefficients above 0.95. The roughly 27 tumor region samples were profiled with Agilent mRNA microarrays so that TCRbeta repertoire diversity could be related to the local molecular phenotype. Samples yielded roughly 3.65 to 7.5 million productive TCRbeta reads; read depth did not differ significantly between tissue types. Across five regions of each liver tumor, along with adjacent normal tissue and blood, the study brought together TCRbeta repertoire sequencing, expression microarrays and whole-exome sequencing. A total of 35 specimens from 5 patients underwent TCRbeta repertoire sequencing, comprising 25 or so tumor regions, 5 adjacent noncancerous liver tissues and 5 peripheral blood samples. Study-wide findings and limitations: Just about 8-24% of top clones turned up in all five regions of a tumor, which suggests spatial heterogeneity among tumor-infiltrating T cells. Only a few patients were included in the study, and the authors note that the findings should be validated in a larger study. Pairs of tumor regions showed greater repertoire overlap (mean about 36%) than tumor-adjacent pairs (roughly 17%) or tumor-blood pairs (around 15%), which is consistent with antigen-driven expansion. Compared with blood, tumors had a significantly larger share of the repertoire taken up by the top 250 clones (p = 0.039). Because the samples were bulk and unsorted, CD4+ and CD8+ T cell repertoires could not be compared. Only the TCR beta chain was sequenced, which likely underestimates true repertoire diversity because unpaired alpha chains were not captured.

Notes on this clonotype: The antigen it recognizes is unknown. One junction end does not reproduce the germline sequence, and a read error may be involved.

The germline V gene (reference sequence) sets CDR1 to DFQATT and CDR2 to SNEGSKA. The CDR3 measures 14 amino acids from cysteine to phenylalanine. The entry retains the CDR3 DNA only, 42 bases that are in frame from base 1. Starting from about 500 ng total RNA, TCRbeta-specific cDNA was produced by reverse transcription with a constant-region primer and ProtoScript II reverse transcriptase. TCRbeta libraries were built with three nested multiplex PCR rounds, a slightly modified ARM-PCR procedure. Multiplex TRBV1-TRBV30 forward primers and a Cbeta reverse primer were used in the first two PCR rounds, each of which was run for 10 cycles. Sample barcodes and Illumina adapters were attached in a final 25-cycle PCR using Deep VentR polymerase. Amplicons of 200-500 bp were gel-purified with a QIAquick gel extraction kit before sequencing. The TCRbeta amplicons were sequenced with 250-bp paired-end reads on an Illumina HiSeq 2500. Turning to the authors' computational methods: Quality trimming of reads was performed with Trimmomatic v0.33, and paired reads were merged with FLASH v1.2.11 so that full CDR3 sequences could be recovered. MiGEC v1.2.1b assigned V, D and J germline segments to the rearranged TCRbeta sequences. Clonotype statistics and Shannon-Wiener diversity indices were calculated with VDJtools v1.0.0. To reduce sampling bias, subsequent analyses other than the diversity analysis used only the 250 most abundant clonotypes in each sample. TCRdb reworked the public reads: Q25 trimming with fastp, MiXCR clone assembly, productive beta chains retained. Every entry covers one CDR3 protein and lists the most common genes and DNA from its rows. In this record, the V and J calls reflect TCRdb's handling and not the investigators' own analysis. Present in this sample are some 190,000 distinct CDR3 sequences, just under 85% of which were seen just once. Of the sample, 15% to 20% is held by the ten largest clones.

Without any cell sorting, total RNA and DNA were co-extracted from about 21-30 mg of bulk tissue using the AllPrep DNA/RNA mini kit. Between late 2015 and 2016, roughly five patients in China with histopathologically diagnosed primary liver carcinoma had surgical resection. Patients had chronic HBV infection and were treatment-naive at sampling. Five spatially separated regions were sampled per tumor: superior, inferior, left-lateral and right-lateral poles, plus the tumor centre. According to histology, viable tumor cells made up more than 85% of every tumor sample. Each fresh piece of tumor and adjacent tissue was cut in two, with one half stored in RNAlater at -80 degrees C and the other half sent for histology.

The receptor's source is a man aged 40-50 years with primary liver carcinoma and hepatitis B virus infection. The sample taken for sequencing was tumor tissue from primary liver carcinoma. The receptor chain draws on TRBV20-1 and TRBJ2-1; the D gene is possibly TRBD1 or TRBD2, with 5 bases matching each. This receptor has the CDR3 CSASPPGLYNGRFF. The sequenced DNA is TGCAGTGCTAGTCCTCCGGGGCTCTACAATGGGCGGTTTTTC.